Given below is one T cell receptor beta chain in context. It has no known antigen specificity. Qualities for individual bases were not recorded, and no much larger clone is one base off. The record originates from a study of intratumoral heterogeneity in liver cancer. Regarding the complete study: In the full approximately 14-patient cohort, the median age was roughly 63 years and the majority of patients were male. To examine intratumor heterogeneity, the study integrated RNA-seq, DNA sequencing, TCR-seq and SNP array data obtained from multiple regions of hepatocellular carcinoma specimens. Of the roughly 68 multiregional samples collected from approximately 15 HCC patients in the overall cohort, approximately 51 were tumoral regions and some 20 were adjacent nontumoral regions. Results the study describes overall, beyond this receptor: Within each of the two sequenced patients, overall T cell clonality showed no significant difference between tumor regions. In each sequenced patient, significantly more unique T-cell clonal expansions were found in tumor region a than in region b. TCR sequencing reportedly confirmed RNA-seq-based estimates of regional differences in tumor-infiltrating lymphocyte burden. Limitations acknowledged by the authors included a relatively low number of patients and under-sampled representation of tumor-infiltrating lymphocytes.

The H label marked samples taken from distinct, geographically separated regions of the hepatocellular carcinoma nodule. Early-stage hepatocellular carcinoma was present in all patients, and no therapy was administered to any patient before surgical resection. No macroscopic evidence of necrosis or hemorrhage was present in the sampled areas. Multiple regions from a couple of patients underwent TCR sequencing (ImmunoSeq). Each frozen resection tissue sample was taken at least 1 cm away from every other sample. The DNeasy blood and tissue kit was used to extract genomic DNA from bulk tissue. The germline V gene (reference sequence) sets CDR1 to MNHNY and CDR2 to SVGAGI. V lost 8 bases and J lost 4 bases, and the count of bases not matched to a germline gene is 13. Spanning cysteine to phenylalanine, the CDR3 consists of 16 amino acids. Of the read, only the CDR3 DNA is kept; its 48 bases are in frame from base 1.

Using the immunoSEQ assay, the TCR beta chain CDR3 regions were sequenced from genomic DNA. Primers annealing to V and J segments amplified rearranged VDJ segments. In the paper's pipeline: Clonality and richness metrics were computed with the ImmunoSeq Analyzer software. Clones with differential abundance between regions were identified with Fisher's exact test combined with a beta-binomial method for additional stringency. TCRdb provides this immuneACCESS table in a form limited to in-frame rearrangements. Some clones are lacking; in checked studies, under half of them reflect an unresolved V gene, and why the rest are absent is not known. The V and J calls and clone size come from that table; D and trimming were worked out from the DNA. Across this sample there are around 6,200 clones, with about 72% seen only once. In total, the top ten clones hold approximately 40% of the sample.

The sequencing used tumor tissue, collected before any cancer treatment. Here the chain combines TRBV6-6 and TRBJ2-5; 10 bases in between match TRBD1. The TCR was taken from a woman aged 70-85 years with hepatocellular carcinoma. The DNA is TGTGCCAGCCTCCCCCGTCAGGGGACAGGGGCAGAGACCCAGTACTTC. Protein translation: CASLPRQGTGAETQYF.